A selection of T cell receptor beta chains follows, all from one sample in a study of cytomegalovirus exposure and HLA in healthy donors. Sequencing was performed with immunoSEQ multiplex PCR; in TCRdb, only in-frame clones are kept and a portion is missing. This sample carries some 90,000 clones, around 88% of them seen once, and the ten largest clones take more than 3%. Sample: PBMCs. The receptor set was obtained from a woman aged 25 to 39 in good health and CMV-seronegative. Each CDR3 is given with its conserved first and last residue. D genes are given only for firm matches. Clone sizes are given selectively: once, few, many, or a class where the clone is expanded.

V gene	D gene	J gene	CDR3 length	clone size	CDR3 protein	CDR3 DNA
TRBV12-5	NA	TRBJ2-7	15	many	CASGLDWGSPYEQYF	TGTGCTAGTGGTTTGGACTGGGGCAGTCCCTACGAGCAGTACTTC
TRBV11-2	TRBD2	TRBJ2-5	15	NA	CASSLNAGVGETQYF	TGTGCCAGCAGCTTAAACGCGGGAGTGGGAGAGACCCAGTACTTC
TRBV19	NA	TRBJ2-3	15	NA	CASSILLSTGDTQYF	TGTGCCAGTAGTATTCTCCTCTCCACGGGAGATACGCAGTATTTT
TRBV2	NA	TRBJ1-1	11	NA	CASRFSPEAFF	TGTGCCAGCAGATTCTCCCCTGAAGCTTTCTTT
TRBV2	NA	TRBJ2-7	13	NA	CATDQGMGYEQYF	TGTGCCACCGACCAGGGCATGGGCTACGAGCAGTACTTC
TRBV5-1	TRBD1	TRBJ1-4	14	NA	CASSLGGIPEKLFF	TGCGCCAGCAGCTTAGGGGGCATTCCTGAAAAACTGTTTTTT
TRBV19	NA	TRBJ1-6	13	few	CASIGGYNSPLHF	TGTGCCAGTATTGGGGGGTATAATTCACCCCTCCACTTT
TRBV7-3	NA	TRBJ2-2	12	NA	CASSQAAGELFF	TGTGCCAGCAGCCAAGCGGCCGGGGAGCTGTTTTTT
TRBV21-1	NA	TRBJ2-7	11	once	CASSNRGEQYF	TGTGCCAGCAGCAACAGGGGCGAGCAGTACTTC
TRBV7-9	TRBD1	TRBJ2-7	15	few	CASTPPGAGGYEQYF	TGTGCCAGCACCCCGCCCGGGGCAGGGGGCTACGAGCAGTACTTC
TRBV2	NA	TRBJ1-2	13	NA	CASHPKGGWGYTF	TGTGCCAGCCACCCCAAGGGAGGGTGGGGCTACACCTTC
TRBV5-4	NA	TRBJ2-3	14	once	CASSYGTLPDTQYF	TGTGCCAGCAGCTACGGGACTCTCCCAGATACGCAGTATTTT
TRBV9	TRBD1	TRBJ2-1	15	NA	CASSSQGVPYNEQFF	TGTGCCAGCAGCTCCCAGGGGGTCCCCTACAATGAGCAGTTCTTC
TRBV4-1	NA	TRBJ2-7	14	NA	CASSQLGGAYEQYF	TGCGCCAGCAGCCAACTGGGGGGGGCTTACGAGCAGTACTTC
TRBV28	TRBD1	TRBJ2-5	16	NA	CASSSPDRAGQETQYF	TGTGCCAGCAGTTCCCCGGACAGGGCTGGCCAGGAGACCCAGTACTTC
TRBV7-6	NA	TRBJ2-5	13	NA	CASSQSGQETQYF	TGTGCCAGCAGCCAAAGCGGGCAAGAGACCCAGTACTTC
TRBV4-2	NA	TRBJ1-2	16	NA	CASSQDRGGGWNGYTF	TGTGCCAGCAGCCAAGATAGGGGAGGGGGTTGGAATGGCTACACCTTC
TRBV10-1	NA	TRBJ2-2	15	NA	CASSGQTESTGELFF	TGCGCCAGCAGTGGACAAACAGAGTCGACCGGGGAGCTGTTTTTT
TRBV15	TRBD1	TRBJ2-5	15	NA	CATSSKDRGQETQYF	TGTGCCACCAGCAGCAAGGACAGGGGGCAAGAGACCCAGTACTTC
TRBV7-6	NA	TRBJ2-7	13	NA	CASSLDPNGEQYF	TGTGCCAGCAGCTTAGACCCTAATGGCGAGCAGTACTTC
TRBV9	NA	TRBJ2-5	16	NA	CASSVGQGDIQETQYF	TGTGCCAGCAGCGTAGGTCAGGGCGACATCCAAGAGACCCAGTACTTC
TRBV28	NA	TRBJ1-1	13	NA	CASGAWASTEAFF	TGTGCCAGCGGTGCGTGGGCCTCAACTGAAGCTTTCTTT
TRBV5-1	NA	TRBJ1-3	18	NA	CASSLAPLVGGAGNTIYF	TGCGCCAGCAGCTTGGCCCCCTTGGTAGGAGGAGCTGGAAACACCATATATTTT
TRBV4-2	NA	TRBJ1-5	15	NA	CASSQDLAGNQPQHF	TGTGCCAGCAGCCAAGATCTGGCAGGGAATCAGCCCCAGCATTTT
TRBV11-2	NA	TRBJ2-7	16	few	CASSFGWAGSSYEQYF	TGTGCCAGCAGCTTCGGGTGGGCTGGGAGCTCCTACGAGCAGTACTTC
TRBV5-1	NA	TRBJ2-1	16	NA	CASSGRGRSSYNEQFF	TGCGCCAGCAGCGGGCGGGGCAGGAGCTCCTACAATGAGCAGTTCTTC
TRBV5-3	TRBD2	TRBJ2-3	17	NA	CARSLELRGDPTDTQYF	TGTGCCAGAAGCTTGGAACTGCGGGGGGACCCCACAGATACGCAGTATTTT
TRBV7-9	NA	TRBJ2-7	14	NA	CASSLPVRSYEQYF	TGTGCCAGCAGCTTACCGGTGAGGAGCTACGAGCAGTACTTC
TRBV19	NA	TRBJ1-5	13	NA	CASSFPGEKPQHF	TGTGCCAGTAGTTTTCCAGGGGAAAAGCCCCAGCATTTT
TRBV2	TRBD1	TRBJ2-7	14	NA	CASRTGTVLGEQYF	TGTGCCAGCAGAACCGGGACAGTATTAGGGGAGCAGTACTTC
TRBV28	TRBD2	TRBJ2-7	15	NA	CASSIYSGTSIKQYF	TGTGCCAGCAGTATTTACTCCGGGACTAGCATTAAGCAGTACTTC
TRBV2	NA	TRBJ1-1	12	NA	CASSADSLGAFF	TGTGCCAGCAGTGCGGATAGCCTCGGAGCTTTCTTT
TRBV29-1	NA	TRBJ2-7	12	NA	CSVEGSQYEQYF	TGCAGCGTTGAAGGCTCCCAGTACGAGCAGTACTTC
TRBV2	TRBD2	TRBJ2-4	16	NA	CASSEGSGATKNIQYF	TGTGCCAGCAGTGAAGGTAGCGGGGCAACCAAAAACATTCAGTACTTC
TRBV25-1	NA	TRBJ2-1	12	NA	CASSESPQEQFF	TGTGCCAGCAGTGAATCCCCACAAGAGCAGTTCTTC